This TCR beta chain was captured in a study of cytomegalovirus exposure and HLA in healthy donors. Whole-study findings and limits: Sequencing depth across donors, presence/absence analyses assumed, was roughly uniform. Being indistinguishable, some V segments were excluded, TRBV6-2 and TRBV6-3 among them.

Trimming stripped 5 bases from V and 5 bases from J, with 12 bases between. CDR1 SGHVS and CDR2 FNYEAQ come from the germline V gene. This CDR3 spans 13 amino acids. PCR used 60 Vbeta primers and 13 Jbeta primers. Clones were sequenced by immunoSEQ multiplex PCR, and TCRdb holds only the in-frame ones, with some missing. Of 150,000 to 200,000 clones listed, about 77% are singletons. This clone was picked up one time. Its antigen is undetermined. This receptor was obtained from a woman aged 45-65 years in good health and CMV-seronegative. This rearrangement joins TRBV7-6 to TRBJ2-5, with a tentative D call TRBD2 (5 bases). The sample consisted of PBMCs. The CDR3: CASSLGRGETQYF. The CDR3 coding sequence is TGTGCCAGCAGCCTCGGGCGAGGGGAGACCCAGTACTTC.